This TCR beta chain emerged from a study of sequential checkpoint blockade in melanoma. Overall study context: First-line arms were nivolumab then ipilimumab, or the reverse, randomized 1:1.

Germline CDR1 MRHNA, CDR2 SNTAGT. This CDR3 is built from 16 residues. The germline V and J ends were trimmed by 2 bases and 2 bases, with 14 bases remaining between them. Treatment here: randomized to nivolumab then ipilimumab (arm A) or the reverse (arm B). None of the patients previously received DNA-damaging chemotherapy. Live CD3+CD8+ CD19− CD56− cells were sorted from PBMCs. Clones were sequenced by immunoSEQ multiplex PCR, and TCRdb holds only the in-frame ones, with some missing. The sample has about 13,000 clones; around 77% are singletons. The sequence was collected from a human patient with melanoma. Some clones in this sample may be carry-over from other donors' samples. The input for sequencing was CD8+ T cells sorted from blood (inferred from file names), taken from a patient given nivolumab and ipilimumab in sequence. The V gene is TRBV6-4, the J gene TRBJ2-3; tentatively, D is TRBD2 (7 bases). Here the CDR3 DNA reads TGTGCCAGCAGTGACGGGCGGGGGCCGCACACAGATACGCAGTATTTT. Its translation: CASSDGRGPHTDTQYF.